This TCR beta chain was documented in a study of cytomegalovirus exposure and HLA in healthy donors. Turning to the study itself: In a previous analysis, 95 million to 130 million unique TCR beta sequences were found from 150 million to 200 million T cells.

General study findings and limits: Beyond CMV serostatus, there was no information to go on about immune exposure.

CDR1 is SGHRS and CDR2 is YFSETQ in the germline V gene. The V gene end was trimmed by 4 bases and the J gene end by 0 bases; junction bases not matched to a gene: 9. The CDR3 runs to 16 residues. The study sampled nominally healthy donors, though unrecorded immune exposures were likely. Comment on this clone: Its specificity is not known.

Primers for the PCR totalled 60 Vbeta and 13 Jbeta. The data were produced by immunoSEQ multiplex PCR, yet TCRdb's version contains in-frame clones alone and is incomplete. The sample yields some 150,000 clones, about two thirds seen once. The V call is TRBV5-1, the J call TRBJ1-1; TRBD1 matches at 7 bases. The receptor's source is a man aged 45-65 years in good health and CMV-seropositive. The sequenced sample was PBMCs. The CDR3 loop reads CASSPQGGYMNTEAFF. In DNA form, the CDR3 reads TGCGCCAGCAGCCCCCAGGGGGGATACATGAACACTGAAGCTTTCTTT.